This passage covers 18 T cell receptor beta chains from one sample sequenced in a study of Graves' ophthalmopathy and Graves' hyperthyroidism. Investigators amplified TCR beta CDR3 regions from RNA transcripts. In the first round, RT-PCR was carried out with HTBI primers, and a multiplex PCR formed the second round. TCRdb fed the multiplex PCR reads into MiXCR, producing one record per CDR3 protein. The sample consists of about 1.1 million distinct CDR3 sequences, 35% to 45% of them appearing once. Sequencing was carried out using peripheral blood or thyroid tissue (not recorded which). Receptors were obtained from an adult man with Graves' hyperthyroidism.

There are many counts of this clonotype. The chain has TRBV12-3 or TRBV12-4 and TRBJ1-5, with unresolved D. The V gene lost 3 bases and the J gene lost 6 bases, with 15 bases spanning the gap. The CDR3 runs to 15 residues. For the CDR3, the DNA is TGTGCCAGCAGTTTGGGCAGGCAGATAGCTCAGCCCCAGCATTTT. Protein product: CASSLGRQIAQPQHF.

Comments on this clonotype: An end of the junction does not agree with germline; a read error may underlie this. V usage is TRBV20-1 and J usage is TRBJ2-7, with TRBD1 identical over 8 bases. This CDR3 has 14 residues. The germline gives CDR1 DFQATT, CDR2 SNEGSKA (reference sequence). The CDR3 protein is CTARLDRGTYEQYF. The CDR3 DNA sequence: TGCACTGCTCGTCTTGACAGGGGAACCTACGAGCAGTACTTC.

V is TRBV7-2 and J is TRBJ1-5, with a possible D match to TRBD1 (6 bases). Deletions cut 5 bases from V and 1 base from J, with 15 bases between. CDR3 length: 16 residues. In germline, CDR1 is SGHTA, CDR2 FQGNSA. In DNA form, the CDR3 reads TGTGCCAGCAGCGCGACAGGCGGCATAAGCAATCAGCCCCAGCATTTT. Translating it yields CASSATGGISNQPQHF.

This chain links TRBV19 with TRBJ1-1, with TRBD1 identical over 10 bases. The J segment lost 1 base and the V segment lost 6 bases, leaving 5 bases of the junction unmatched. This CDR3 spans 15 amino acids. CDR1 and CDR2 from the germline V gene are LNHDA and SQIVND (reference sequence). CDR3 protein: CASSWDRGKNTEAFF. Here the CDR3 DNA reads TGTGCCAGTAGCTGGGACAGGGGAAAGAACACTGAAGCTTTCTTT.

This clonotype was observed a single time. The junction and the germline gene differ at one end; a read error may be behind it. The genes are TRBV7-2 and TRBJ2-7; 13 bases align to TRBD2. Germline loops: CDR1 SGHTA, CDR2 FQGNSA. The CDR3 is 18 residues long. CDR3 sequence (DNA): TGTGCCAGCAGCTTAGGACCCGCCGGGACTAGCGGGGACTACGGGCAGTACTTC. Translating gives CASSLGPAGTSGDYGQYF.

The J gene is TRBJ2-7, the V gene TRBV5-5; D is ambiguous. The V gene lost 1 base and the J gene lost 0 bases, with 11 bases spanning the gap. CDR3 length: 15 amino acids. Germline loops: CDR1 SGHKS, CDR2 YYEKEE (reference sequence). CDR3 residues: CASSLSSAISYEQYF. The DNA of the CDR3 is TGTGCCAGCAGCTTGTCCAGCGCAATCTCCTACGAGCAGTACTTC.

This clonotype was detected many times. In nucleotides, the CDR3 is TGTGCCAGCAGCCGCGAGGCGACAGGGTCGTATAATTCACCCCTCCACTTT. This codes for CASSREATGSYNSPLHF. The chain has TRBV7-2 and TRBJ1-6, with TRBD1 matching 7 bases. Per the germline V gene, CDR1 is SGHTA and CDR2 is FQGNSA. J gave up 4 bases and V 5 bases, and 11 bases lay outside the gene matches. The CDR3 runs 17 residues. Full variable domain (outside the CDR3, taken from reference TRBV7-2 and TRBJ1-6): GAGVSQSPSNKVTEKGKDVELRCDPISGHTALYWYRQSLGQGLEFLIYFQGNSAPDKSGLPSDRFSAERTGGSVSTLTIQRTQQEDSAVYLCASSREATGSYNSPLHFGNGTRLTVT.

This clonotype was found once. This rearrangement joins TRBV7-2 to TRBJ1-6, with 7 bases lining up with TRBD1. CDR1 and CDR2 from the germline V gene are SGHTA and FQGNSA. The CDR3 length is 15 residues. V lost 5 bases, J lost 7 bases, and 8 bases stayed unmatched. CDR3 protein: CASSLTGIGNSPLHF. The CDR3 bases are TGTGCCAGCAGCCTGACAGGGATTGGGAATTCACCCCTCCACTTT.

About this clonotype itself: Germline and junction disagree at one end, which may indicate a read error. This chain uses TRBV5-1 with TRBJ1-3; 10 bases fit TRBD1. The CDR3 is made up of 15 amino acids. The germline CDR1 and CDR2 sequences are SGHRS and YFSETQ. The CDR3 sequence is CASSQRQGASSTIYF. In nucleotides, the CDR3 is TGTGCCAGCAGCCAGAGACAGGGGGCATCGAGCACCATATATTTT.

This chain joins TRBV14 and TRBJ1-1; TRBD1 might be the D (6 bases). The germline V gene encodes CDR1 SGHDN and CDR2 FVKESK. The ends were cut back, 2 bases at V and 3 bases at J, with 10 bases in the middle. The CDR3 has 14 residues. For the CDR3, the DNA is TGTGCCAGCAGCCAAACAGGGTTGGACACTGAAGCTTTCTTT. Translated: CASSQTGLDTEAFF.

The chain has TRBV6-5 and TRBJ1-5; 8 nucleotides align to TRBD1. The germline V gene has CDR1 MNHEY and CDR2 SVGAGI. V lost 6 bases, J lost 5 bases, and 6 bases stayed unmatched. This CDR3 has 14 residues. The CDR3 DNA reads TGTGCCAGCAGAATAACAGGGGGGGATCAGCCCCAGCATTTT. It is translated as CASRITGGDQPQHF.

This clonotype occurred a few times. V is TRBV6-2 or TRBV6-3 and J is TRBJ1-4; D call uncertain. The CDR3 runs to 16 residues. Per germline, CDR1 MNHEY and CDR2 SVGEGT. Trimming stripped 0 bases from V and 0 bases from J, with 8 bases between. This CDR3 reads CASSYSAVATNEKLFF. DNA for the CDR3: TGTGCCAGCAGTTACTCTGCCGTGGCAACTAATGAAAAACTGTTTTTT.

The V gene is TRBV7-9, the J gene TRBJ1-3; D unclear. Germline assignment: CDR1 SEHNR and CDR2 FQNEAQ (reference sequence). CDR3 size: 15 residues. Deletions cut 5 bases from V and 0 bases from J, with 11 bases between. The CDR3 DNA follows: TGTGCCAGCAGCGCCGACCGAAGCTCTGGAAACACCATATATTTT. This encodes CASSADRSSGNTIYF.

Details on this clonotype: Possible read error: a much larger clone is one base away. The gene calls are TRBV20-1 and TRBJ2-7; 7 nucleotides match TRBD2. CDR3 length: 11 amino acids. V shed 7 bases, J shed 3 bases, and the junction held 3 bases outside the gene matches. Germline-derived CDR1 and CDR2 are DFQATT and SNEGSKA (reference sequence). The CDR3 sequence: CSGRGNYEQYF. The CDR3 DNA sequence: TGCAGTGGGCGGGGGAACTACGAGCAGTACTTC.

DNA for the CDR3: TGCAGTAAGCGGGGGACCCACCAAGAGACCCAGTACTTC. Translation gives CSKRGTHQETQYF. The genes are TRBV20-1 and TRBJ2-5; 8 bases line up with TRBD2. V shed 8 bases and J 0 bases; nucleotides not matched to a gene: 5. Germline V gene lookup returns CDR1 DFQATT and CDR2 SNEGSKA (reference sequence). This CDR3 comprises 13 residues.

For this clonotype: Given a much more abundant clone one base away, this may be a read error. V usage is TRBV11-2 and J usage is TRBJ2-7; unclear D gene. The CDR3 sequence is 14 residues long. V lost 5 bases to trimming and J lost 5 bases, with 16 bases between them. Germline loops: CDR1 SGHAT, CDR2 FQNNGV. CDR3 amino acids: CASSAPDGPDEQYF. In nucleotides, the CDR3 is TGTGCCAGCAGCGCCCCAGACGGGCCCGACGAGCAGTACTTC.

With regard to this clonotype: At one end the junction does not follow the germline gene, possibly because of a read error. The chain recombines TRBV12-3 or TRBV12-4 with TRBJ2-5; 7 nucleotides match TRBD1. The CDR3 totals 15 residues. The CDR3 nucleotides read TGTACCAGCAGAAATACAGGGGAAGGGGGAGAGACCCAGTACTTC. Translated: CTSRNTGEGGETQYF.

As for this clonotype: Germline and junction disagree at one end, which may indicate a read error. The chain's CDR3 is CARSGGTRNTGELFF. The CDR3, as DNA: TGTGCCAGAAGTGGGGGGACTAGGAACACCGGGGAGCTGTTTTTT. V gene TRBV25-1 combines with J gene TRBJ2-2; 8 nucleotides match TRBD2. Germline V lookup: CDR1 MGHDK, CDR2 SYGVNS. The CDR3 totals 15 residues. The variable domain in full, completed from reference TRBV25-1 and TRBJ2-2, reads EADIYQTPRYLVIGTGKKITLECSQTMGHDKMYWYQQDPGMELHLIHYSYGVNSTEKGDLSSESTVSRIRTEHFPLTLESARPSHTSQYLCARSGGTRNTGELFFGEGSRLTVL.